A single sample is the source of the 10 T cell receptor beta chains below, sequenced in a study of early T cells in non-severe SARS-CoV-2 infection (dated by TCRdb to 2020 to 2022). Library construction relied on 5' RACE. Instrument used: NextSeq 500. The public reads were quality trimmed at Q25 with fastp and then assembled into clones with MiXCR by TCRdb, keeping productive beta chains. Each CDR3 protein gets just one entry, which takes the most common genes and DNA from the rows behind it. For this sample the table gives 35,000 to 45,000 distinct CDR3 sequences, of which more than 10% were detected only once. The leading ten clones occupy roughly 16% of the sample. The sample taken for sequencing was whole blood. These receptor sequences come from an adult who was a healthcare worker with PCR-confirmed SARS-CoV-2 infection or an uninfected control (not recorded which).

This clonotype was observed many times. V usage is TRBV5-5 and J usage is TRBJ1-1; D uncertain. The V end was cut by 0 bases, the J end by 7 bases, with 16 bases between. The CDR3 spans 15 residues. Germline V gene data show CDR1 as SGHKS and CDR2 as YYEKEE (reference sequence). The chain's CDR3 is CASSLAGAPTFEAFF. CDR3 sequence (DNA): TGTGCCAGCAGCTTGGCCGGTGCCCCCACCTTTGAAGCTTTCTTT. Supplemented by reference TRBV5-5 and TRBJ1-1, the full variable domain reads DAGVTQSPTHLIKTRGQQVTLRCSPISGHKSVSWYQQVLGQGPQFIFQYYEKEERGRGNFPDRFSARQFPNYSSELNVNALLLGDSALYLCASSLAGAPTFEAFFGQGTRLTVV.

This chain links TRBV7-9 with TRBJ1-2; a possible D gene is TRBD1 (6 bases). CDR1 and CDR2 (germline): SEHNR, FQNEAQ (reference sequence). Trimming removed 1 base at V and 8 bases at J, with 11 bases between. This CDR3 is 13 amino acids long. In DNA, the CDR3 is TGTGCCAGCAGCTTAGGACAGGTTTACGGCTACACCTTC. This translates into CASSLGQVYGYTF.

V is TRBV20-1 and J is TRBJ2-3; tentatively, D is TRBD2 (5 bases). The V and J ends lost 3 bases and 4 bases respectively, with 17 bases between them. The CDR3 runs 15 residues. Looked up from germline, CDR1 is DFQATT and CDR2 is SNEGSKA (reference sequence). The CDR3 spells CSASARERFPDTQYF. The CDR3 region has the DNA TGCAGTGCTAGCGCCCGGGAACGATTTCCAGATACGCAGTATTTT.

This clonotype was counted many times. The chain carries TRBV5-6 and TRBJ2-1; D may be TRBD1 (6 bases). The CDR3 has 21 residues. Germline CDR1 reads SGHDT; CDR2 reads YYEEEE. Trimming shortened V by 5 bases and J by 3 bases, and 33 bases separated the two germline ends. CDR3 protein: CASSFVSTVFNDRPLYNEQFF. Written as DNA, the CDR3 is TGTGCCAGCAGTTTCGTCTCGACAGTCTTTAATGACAGGCCCCTCTACAATGAGCAGTTCTTC.

This clonotype was recorded at least ten times. V is TRBV18 and J is TRBJ2-1; 12 bases agree with TRBD2. The CDR3 spans 15 residues. Germline CDR1 KGHSH, CDR2 LQKENI. After removal of 1 base from V and 6 bases from J, the junction contained 1 base not matched to a gene. The CDR3 here is CASSPLLAGGNEQFF. For the CDR3, the DNA is TGTGCCAGCTCACCACTACTAGCGGGAGGCAATGAGCAGTTCTTC.

The table lists this clonotype with a few counts. The chain has TRBV7-2 and TRBJ1-3, with TRBD1 matching over 7 bases. From germline, CDR1 is SGHTA and CDR2 FQGNSA. The CDR3 loop spans 20 amino acids. J gave up 0 bases and V 0 bases, and 14 bases lay outside the gene matches. The CDR3 DNA reads TGTGCCAGCAGCTTAGCCTCCGGGACAGAGCTCCCTTACTCTGGAAACACCATATATTTT. It codes for CASSLASGTELPYSGNTIYF.

This clonotype was seen ten or more times. V is TRBV6-5 and J is TRBJ2-5; 9 nucleotides align to TRBD1. This CDR3 region has 17 residues. Germline V CDR1 and CDR2: MNHEY, SVGAGI. With V trimmed by 6 bases and J by 7 bases, 18 bases remained unmatched. The CDR3 reads CASSGLGGQGPWGTQYF. Written as DNA, the CDR3 is TGTGCCAGCAGCGGACTGGGGGGACAGGGTCCGTGGGGGACCCAGTACTTC.

In this sample, this clonotype turned up many times. V and J are TRBV10-1 and TRBJ2-7, with D perhaps assigned TRBD1 or TRBD2 (5 bases each). This CDR3 contains 15 residues. Germline V lookup: CDR1 WNHNN, CDR2 SYGVQD (reference sequence). V lost 3 bases and J 5 bases, leaving 17 bases between the germline ends. Here the CDR3 DNA reads TGCGCCAGCAGTGATGGGGGTTTGGGAACCGACGAGCAGTACTTC. As protein: CASSDGGLGTDEQYF.

The chain carries TRBV28 and TRBJ2-1; 14 bases are a match to TRBD2. The J segment lost 6 bases and the V segment lost 4 bases, leaving 5 bases of the junction unmatched. The CDR3 has 16 amino acids. Germline assignment: CDR1 MDHEN and CDR2 SYDVKM. CDR3 residues: CASSSSTSGRANEQFF. CDR3 in DNA: TGTGCCAGCAGTTCCTCGACTAGCGGGAGGGCCAATGAGCAGTTCTTC.

Many counts were recorded for this clonotype. V is TRBV2 and J is TRBJ1-1; TRBD1 might be the D (5 bases). Trimming pared 4 bases from V and 0 bases from J, leaving 9 bases between. The CDR3 has 14 residues. Germline assignment: CDR1 SNHLY and CDR2 FYNNEI. The CDR3 sequence: CASSGQLMNTEAFF. CDR3 DNA: TGTGCCAGCAGTGGACAGTTGATGAACACTGAAGCTTTCTTT.